The rows below give T cell receptor beta chains drawn from one sample of a study of Ad26.COV2.S vaccination and SARS-CoV-2 variants. Clones were sequenced by immunoSEQ multiplex PCR, and TCRdb holds only the in-frame ones, with some missing. The sample contains some 350,000 clones, about 91% of which appear only once. The starting material was peripheral blood, obtained after recovery from COVID-19. These receptors all come from a human donor who had recovered from COVID-19. Each CDR3 is given without its conserved first and last residue.

TRBV29-1	TRBJ2-2	SVEEGQGEAGELF
TRBV6-1	TRBJ2-7	ASSEGIRDRRYEQY
TRBV2	TRBJ2-3	ATSGGLGTDTQY
TRBV10-3	TRBJ1-5	AIRTYQPQH
TRBV7-3	TRBJ2-1	ASSLGVGNYNEQF
TRBV6-5	TRBJ1-6	ASSYGDSPLH
TRBV5-6	TRBJ2-3	ASSSAGVFTDTQY
TRBV27	TRBJ2-7	ASSFAGTGTYEQY
TRBV10-3	TRBJ2-7	AISESIPGQGAREQY
TRBV6-2/TRBV6-3	TRBJ2-3	ASSLGQVSSTDTQY
TRBV6-5	TRBJ1-3	ASSLRGLAGNTIY
TRBV6-2/TRBV6-3	TRBJ2-3	ASSYSKGAADTQY
TRBV19	TRBJ1-5	ASSISGTGGAWMQPQH
TRBV6-1	TRBJ1-4	ASSEVPTGVEKLF
TRBV7-9	TRBJ2-1	ASSPQRGGAYNEQF
TRBV7-9	TRBJ1-5	ASSFSGTGIDQPQH
TRBV11-2	TRBJ1-1	ASSPSGFQAEAF
TRBV6-5	TRBJ1-4	ASRSREKLF
TRBV29-1	TRBJ2-5	SVEDQGTGLETQY
TRBV3-1/TRBV3-2	TRBJ1-2	ASSQGHSMLYFLYGYT
TRBV9	TRBJ2-7	ASSPPGVTYEQY
TRBV19	TRBJ1-5	ATRSGNQPQH
TRBV5-5	TRBJ1-5	ASRSGDSNQPQH
TRBV29-1	TRBJ2-2	SVGVAGGSTGELF
TRBV2	TRBJ2-2	ASSPPGDRGTGELF
TRBV2	TRBJ2-1	ASSESRGLTYNEQF
TRBV5-1	TRBJ1-1	ASSLASNTEAF
TRBV9	TRBJ1-1	ASSTHRDTEAF
TRBV27	TRBJ2-1	ASSFSGELENEQF
TRBV7-9	TRBJ2-5	ASSLMQTGQETQY
TRBV19	TRBJ1-2	ASSMTGYLYGYT
TRBV27	TRBJ1-2	ASTPRGGFGYT
TRBV4-1	TRBJ2-5	ASSQESEIVQETQY
TRBV7-9	TRBJ1-5	ASSLAGTDQPQH
TRBV6-1	TRBJ1-4	ASSEGIGGNEKLF
TRBV12-5	TRBJ1-2	ASGPGDRGYGYT
TRBV2	TRBJ1-3	ASSQIDRGDGNTIY
TRBV2	TRBJ1-5	ASSVLNQPQH
TRBV7-9	TRBJ1-1	ASSLDVQEAF
TRBV29-1	TRBJ1-1	SVKTGERTEAF